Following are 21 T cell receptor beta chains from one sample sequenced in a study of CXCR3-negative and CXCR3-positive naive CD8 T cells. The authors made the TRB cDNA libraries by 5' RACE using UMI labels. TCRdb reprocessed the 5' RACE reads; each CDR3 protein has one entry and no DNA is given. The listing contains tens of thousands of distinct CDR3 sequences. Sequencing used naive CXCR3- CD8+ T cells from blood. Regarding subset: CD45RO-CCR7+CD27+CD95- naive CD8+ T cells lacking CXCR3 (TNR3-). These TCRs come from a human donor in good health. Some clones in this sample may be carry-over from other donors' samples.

The CDR3 sequence: CARIPRGGKETQYF. This chain uses TRBV21-1 with TRBJ2-5; the D call of TRBD1 rests on TCRdb alone, since no DNA is present to check it. TRBV21-1 is deemed a pseudogene. There are 14 residues in the CDR3.

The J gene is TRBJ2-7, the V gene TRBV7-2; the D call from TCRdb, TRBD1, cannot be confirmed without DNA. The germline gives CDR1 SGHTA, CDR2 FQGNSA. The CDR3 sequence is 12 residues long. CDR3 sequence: CASSPGSYEQYF.

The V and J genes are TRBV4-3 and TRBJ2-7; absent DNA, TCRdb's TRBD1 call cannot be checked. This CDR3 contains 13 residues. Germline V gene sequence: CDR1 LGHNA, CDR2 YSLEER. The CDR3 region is CASSHQGASEQYF.

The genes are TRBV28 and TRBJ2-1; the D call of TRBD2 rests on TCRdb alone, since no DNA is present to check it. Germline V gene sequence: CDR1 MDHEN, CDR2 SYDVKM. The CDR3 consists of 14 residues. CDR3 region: CASKGLAGVGEQFF.

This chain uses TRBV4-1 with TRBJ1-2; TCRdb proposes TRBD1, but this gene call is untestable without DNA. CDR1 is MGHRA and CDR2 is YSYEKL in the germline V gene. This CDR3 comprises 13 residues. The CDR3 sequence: CASSLPGTDGYTF.

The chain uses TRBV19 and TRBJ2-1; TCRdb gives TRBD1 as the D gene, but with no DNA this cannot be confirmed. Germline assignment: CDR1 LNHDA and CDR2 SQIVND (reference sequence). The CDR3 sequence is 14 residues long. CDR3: CASSIGQTYNEQFF.

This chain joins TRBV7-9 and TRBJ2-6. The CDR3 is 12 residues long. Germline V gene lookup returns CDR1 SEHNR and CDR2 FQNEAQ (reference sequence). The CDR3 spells CASPPGANVLTF.

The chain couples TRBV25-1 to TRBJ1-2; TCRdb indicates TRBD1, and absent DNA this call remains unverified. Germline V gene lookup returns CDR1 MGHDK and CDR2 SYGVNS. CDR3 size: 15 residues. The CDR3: CASSESPNLAHGYTF.

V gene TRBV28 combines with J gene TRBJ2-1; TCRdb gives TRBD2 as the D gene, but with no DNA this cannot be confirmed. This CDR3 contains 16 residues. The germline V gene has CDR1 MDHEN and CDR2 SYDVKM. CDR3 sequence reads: CASSPRGLAGLGEQFF.

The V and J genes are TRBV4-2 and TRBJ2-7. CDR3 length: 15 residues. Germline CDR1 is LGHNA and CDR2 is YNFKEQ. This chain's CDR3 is CASSQTSRASYEQYF.

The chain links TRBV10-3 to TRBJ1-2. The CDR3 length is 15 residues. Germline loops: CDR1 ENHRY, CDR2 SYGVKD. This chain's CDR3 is CAISEFPTADYGYTF.

This CDR3 is CAISGISGAFF. The chain carries TRBV10-3 and TRBJ1-1; TCRdb gives TRBD1 as the D gene, but with no DNA this cannot be confirmed. Germline CDR1 and CDR2: ENHRY and SYGVKD. This CDR3 contains 11 residues.

CDR3 sequence reads: CASSLGDSGTDTQYF. The chain has TRBV6-6 and TRBJ2-3; TCRdb names TRBD2, which stays unverified in the absence of DNA. The CDR3 runs 15 residues. Germline loops: CDR1 MNHNY, CDR2 SVGAGI (reference sequence).

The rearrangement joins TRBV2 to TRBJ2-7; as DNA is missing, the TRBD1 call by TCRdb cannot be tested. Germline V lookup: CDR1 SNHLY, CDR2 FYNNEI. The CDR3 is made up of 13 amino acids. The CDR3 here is CASSEGPSYEQYF.

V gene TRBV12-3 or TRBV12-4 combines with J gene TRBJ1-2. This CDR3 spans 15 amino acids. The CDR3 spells CASSFRAAGNYGYTF.

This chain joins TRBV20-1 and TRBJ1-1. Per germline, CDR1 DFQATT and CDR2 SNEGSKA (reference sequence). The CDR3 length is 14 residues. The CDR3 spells CSAREFGSNTEAFF.

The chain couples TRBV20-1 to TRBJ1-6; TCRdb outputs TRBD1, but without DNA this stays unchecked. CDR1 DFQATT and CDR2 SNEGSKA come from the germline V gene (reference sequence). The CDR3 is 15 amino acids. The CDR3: CSAREGGMDGSPLHF.

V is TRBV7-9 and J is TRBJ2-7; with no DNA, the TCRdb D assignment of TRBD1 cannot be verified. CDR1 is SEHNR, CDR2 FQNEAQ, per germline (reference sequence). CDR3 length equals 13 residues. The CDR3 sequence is CASSGDRGYEQYF.

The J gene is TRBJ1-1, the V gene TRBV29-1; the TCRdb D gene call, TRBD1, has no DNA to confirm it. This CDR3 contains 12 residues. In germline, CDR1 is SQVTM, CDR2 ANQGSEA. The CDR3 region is CSVGPVGTEAFF.

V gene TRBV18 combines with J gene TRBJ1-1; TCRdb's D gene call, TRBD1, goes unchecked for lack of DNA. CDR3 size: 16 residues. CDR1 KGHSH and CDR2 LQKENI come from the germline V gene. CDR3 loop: CASSPPLTGVNTEAFF. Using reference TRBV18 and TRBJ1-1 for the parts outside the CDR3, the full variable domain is NAGVMQNPRHLVRRRGQEARLRCSPMKGHSHVYWYRQLPEEGLKFMVYLQKENIIDESGMPKERFSAEFPKEGPSILRIQQVVRGDSAAYFCASSPPLTGVNTEAFFGQGTRLTVV.

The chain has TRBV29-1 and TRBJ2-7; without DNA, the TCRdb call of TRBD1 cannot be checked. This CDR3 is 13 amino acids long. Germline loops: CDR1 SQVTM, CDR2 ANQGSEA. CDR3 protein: CSVDGQGAGEQYF.